These 8 T cell receptor beta chains came from one sample sequenced in a study of blood T cell repertoires in COVID-19. Some clones are missing from TCRdb's copy, which holds only in-frame ones; the method was immunoSEQ multiplex PCR. Among approximately 230,000 clones listed, approximately 80% were seen once. The sequenced sample was peripheral blood. The origin of the receptors is a woman aged 40 to 50 with active or convalescent COVID-19.

The chain employs TRBV30 and TRBJ2-7; D gene uncertain. V lost 0 bases and J lost 3, with 15 bases in between. Germline lookup yields CDR1 GTSNPN and CDR2 SVGIG (reference sequence). CDR3 length: 15 amino acids. Here the CDR3 reads CAWSVPRGTNYEQYV. In DNA form, the CDR3 reads TGTGCCTGGAGTGTACCGAGAGGAACCAACTACGAGCAGTACGTC.

This chain joins TRBV10-3 and TRBJ2-3, with D possibly matching TRBD1 (5 bases). Between the trimmed V and J ends, which lost 4 bases and 6 bases, there was a span of 11 bases. CDR1 and CDR2 from the germline V gene are ENHRY and SYGVKD. The length of the CDR3 is 13 residues. The CDR3 loop is CAISVPSGDTQYF. The CDR3 bases are TGTGCCATCAGTGTACCGTCAGGGGATACGCAGTATTTT.

The chain is built from TRBV6-1 and TRBJ2-7, with D possibly matching TRBD2 (5 bases). The V end was cut by 3 bases, the J end by 7 bases, with 13 bases between. Germline-derived CDR1 and CDR2 are MNHNS and SASEGT. The CDR3 extends over 13 amino acids. CDR3 in amino acids: CASSEALGGEQYV. CDR3 DNA: TGTGCCAGCAGTGAGGCCCTGGGCGGGGAGCAGTACGTC.

J is TRBJ1-5 and V is TRBV4-1; D is unresolved. This CDR3 spans 14 amino acids. Germline CDR1 reads MGHRA; CDR2 reads YSYEKL. Trimming left V 8 bases short and J 4 bases short, with 15 bases between. CDR3 protein: CASGPPPGNQPQHF. The CDR3 DNA sequence: TGCGCCAGCGGTCCTCCTCCGGGAAATCAGCCCCAGCATTTT.

The rearrangement joins TRBV27 to TRBJ2-5; 8 bases map to TRBD1. The CDR3 runs 13 residues. The germline CDR1 and CDR2 sequences are MNHEY and SMNVEV (reference sequence). Losses at the gene ends were 6 bases for V and 2 bases for J; bases not matched to a gene: 2. This chain's CDR3 is CASRRQGQETQYF. Here the CDR3 DNA reads TGTGCCAGCAGACGACAGGGGCAAGAGACCCAGTACTTC.

V usage is TRBV19 and J usage is TRBJ1-5, with D uncertain. This CDR3 has 12 amino acids. Germline V gene sequence: CDR1 LNHDA, CDR2 SQIVND (reference sequence). The germline V and J ends were trimmed by 6 bases and 7 bases, with 10 bases remaining between them. CDR3: CASSLATQPQHF. The CDR3 DNA sequence: TGTGCCAGTAGCCTAGCGACCCAGCCCCAGCATTTT. Using reference TRBV19 and TRBJ1-5 for the parts outside the CDR3, the full variable domain is DGGITQSPKYLFRKEGQNVTLSCEQNLNHDAMYWYRQDPGQGLRLIYYSQIVNDFQKGDIAEGYSVSREKKESFPLTVTSAQKNPTAFYLCASSLATQPQHFGDGTRLSIL.

This clone has at least ten counts. J is TRBJ2-5 and V is TRBV11-2; no firm D call. Germline V CDR1 and CDR2: SGHAT, FQNNGV. CDR3 length equals 12 residues. Trimming shortened V by 1 base and J by 7 bases, and 7 bases separated the two germline ends. The CDR3 protein is CASSLGSVTQYF. CDR3 DNA sequence: TGTGCCAGCAGCTTAGGATCGGTGACCCAGTACTTC.

The V and J genes are TRBV3-1 (or the pseudogene TRBV3-2) and TRBJ1-3, with TRBD1 identical over 9 bases. This CDR3 has 14 amino acids. Germline V gives CDR1 LGHDT, CDR2 YNNKEL (reference sequence). V lost 4 bases, J lost 8 bases, and 6 bases stayed unmatched. DNA of the CDR3: TGTGCCAGCAGCCGTACAGGGGGCGCGGACACCATATATTTT. As protein: CASSRTGGADTIYF.